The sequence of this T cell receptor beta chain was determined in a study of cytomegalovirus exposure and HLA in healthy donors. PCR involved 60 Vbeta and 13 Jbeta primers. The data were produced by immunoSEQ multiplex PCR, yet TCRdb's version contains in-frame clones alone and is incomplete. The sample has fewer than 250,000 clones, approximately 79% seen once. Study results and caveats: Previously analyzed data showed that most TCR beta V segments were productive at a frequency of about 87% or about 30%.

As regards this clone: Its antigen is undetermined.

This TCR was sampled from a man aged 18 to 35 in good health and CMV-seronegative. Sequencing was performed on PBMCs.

The CDR3 DNA is TGTGCCAGCAGCCCCAGGGGTTTTTACAATGAGCAGTTCTTC. As protein: CASSPRGFYNEQFF. The chain links TRBV11-1 to TRBJ2-1, with TRBD1 as a possible D gene (6 bases). CDR3 length equals 14 residues. Between the trimmed V and J ends, which lost 5 bases and 4 bases, there was a span of 12 bases. CDR1 and CDR2 (germline): SGHAT, FQDESV (reference sequence).